This is a list of T cell receptor beta chains from one sample in a study of T cell responses to AZD1222 COVID-19 vaccine. Only in-frame clones appear in the TCRdb table, and some are missing; sequencing was by immunoSEQ multiplex PCR. The sample records 150,000 to 170,000 clones, 88% being singletons. This material consisted of peripheral blood, taken on day 0 of AZD1222 vaccination. The origin of the receptors is an adult in good health. Both conserved end residues are part of each CDR3. A D gene is named only where the DNA matches it firmly. A row's size may be missing; if present it is once, few, many or a size class.

clone_size: .; v_call: TRBV2; j_call: TRBJ2-2; d_call: .; cdr3_aa: CASSEFPTGELFF; cdr3_nt: TGTGCCAGCAGTGAATTCCCCACCGGGGAGCTGTTTTTT
clone_size: .; v_call: TRBV29-1; j_call: TRBJ1-1; d_call: .; cdr3_aa: CSVERQANTEAFF; cdr3_nt: TGCAGCGTTGAACGGCAGGCAAACACTGAAGCTTTCTTT
clone_size: .; v_call: TRBV4-1; j_call: TRBJ2-7; d_call: TRBD1; cdr3_aa: CASSQGTALSYEQYF; cdr3_nt: TGCGCCAGCAGCCAGGGGACAGCCCTCTCCTACGAGCAGTACTTC
clone_size: .; v_call: TRBV28; j_call: TRBJ1-5; d_call: TRBD1; cdr3_aa: CASSLLGQGDQPQHF; cdr3_nt: TGTGCCAGCAGTTTATTGGGACAGGGCGATCAGCCCCAGCATTTT
clone_size: .; v_call: TRBV7-9; j_call: TRBJ1-3; d_call: .; cdr3_aa: CASSPLTGSGNTIYF; cdr3_nt: TGTGCCAGCAGCCCTCTGACAGGCTCTGGAAACACCATATATTTT
clone_size: .; v_call: TRBV5-1; j_call: TRBJ2-1; d_call: .; cdr3_aa: CASSFTRNEQFF; cdr3_nt: TGCGCCAGCAGCTTTACACGAAATGAGCAGTTCTTC
clone_size: .; v_call: TRBV6-2/TRBV6-3; j_call: TRBJ1-5; d_call: TRBD1; cdr3_aa: CASSAGTANQPQHF; cdr3_nt: TGTGCCAGCAGTGCCGGGACAGCTAATCAGCCCCAGCATTTT
clone_size: once; v_call: TRBV7-3; j_call: TRBJ1-1; d_call: .; cdr3_aa: CASSEGMGTEAFF; cdr3_nt: TGTGCCAGCAGCGAGGGGATGGGCACTGAAGCTTTCTTT
clone_size: .; v_call: TRBV9; j_call: TRBJ1-5; d_call: TRBD1; cdr3_aa: CASSGDSYSNQPQHF; cdr3_nt: TGTGCCAGCAGCGGGGACAGTTATAGCAATCAGCCCCAGCATTTT
clone_size: once; v_call: TRBV9; j_call: TRBJ2-1; d_call: .; cdr3_aa: CASSVDVDYNEQFF; cdr3_nt: TGTGCCAGCAGCGTAGATGTGGACTACAATGAGCAGTTCTTC
clone_size: .; v_call: TRBV6-2/TRBV6-3; j_call: TRBJ1-3; d_call: .; cdr3_aa: CASSYNSHSGNTIYF; cdr3_nt: TGTGCCAGCAGTTACAACAGCCACTCTGGAAACACCATATATTTT
clone_size: .; v_call: TRBV23-1; j_call: TRBJ2-1; d_call: .; cdr3_aa: CASKNGQGQFF; cdr3_nt: TGCGCCAGCAAAAACGGGCAGGGGCAGTTCTTC
clone_size: .; v_call: TRBV3-1/TRBV3-2; j_call: TRBJ2-5; d_call: .; cdr3_aa: CASSQDPTAQETQYF; cdr3_nt: TGTGCCAGCAGCCAAGACCCTACAGCTCAAGAGACCCAGTACTTC
clone_size: once; v_call: TRBV23-1; j_call: TRBJ2-1; d_call: .; cdr3_aa: CGGTTTSYNEQFF; cdr3_nt: TGCGGGGGGACGACAACTTCCTACAATGAGCAGTTCTTC
clone_size: .; v_call: TRBV12-3/TRBV12-4; j_call: TRBJ2-1; d_call: .; cdr3_aa: CASRPAHEQFF; cdr3_nt: TGTGCCAGCAGACCCGCCCATGAGCAGTTCTTC
clone_size: .; v_call: TRBV28; j_call: TRBJ1-2; d_call: TRBD1; cdr3_aa: CASTPGQENYGYTF; cdr3_nt: TGTGCCAGCACCCCGGGACAGGAGAACTATGGCTACACCTTC
clone_size: .; v_call: TRBV5-5; j_call: TRBJ2-7; d_call: .; cdr3_aa: CASRWAATGEQYF; cdr3_nt: TGTGCCAGCAGGTGGGCGGCCACCGGCGAGCAGTACTTC